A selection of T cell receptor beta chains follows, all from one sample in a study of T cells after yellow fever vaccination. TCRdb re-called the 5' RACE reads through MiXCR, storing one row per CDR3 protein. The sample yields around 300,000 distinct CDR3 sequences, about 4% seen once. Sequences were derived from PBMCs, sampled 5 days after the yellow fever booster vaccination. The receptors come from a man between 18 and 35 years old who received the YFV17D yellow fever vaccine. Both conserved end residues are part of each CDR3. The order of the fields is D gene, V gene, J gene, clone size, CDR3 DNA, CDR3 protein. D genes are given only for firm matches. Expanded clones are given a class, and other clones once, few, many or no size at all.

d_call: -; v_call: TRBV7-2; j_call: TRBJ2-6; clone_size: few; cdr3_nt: TGTGCCACCCAGTGGGTTGGGGACGTCCTGACTTTC; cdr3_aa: CATQWVGDVLTF
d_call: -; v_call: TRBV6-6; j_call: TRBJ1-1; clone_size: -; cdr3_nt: TGTGCCAGCAGTTTCTCCGGGACATTCGCCACTGAAGCTTTCTTT; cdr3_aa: CASSFSGTFATEAFF
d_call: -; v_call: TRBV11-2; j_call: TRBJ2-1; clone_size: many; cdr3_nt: TGTGCCAGCAGCCCGGGACGGGTATACAATGAGCAGTTCTTC; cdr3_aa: CASSPGRVYNEQFF
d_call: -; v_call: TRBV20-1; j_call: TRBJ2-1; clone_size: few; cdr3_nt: TGCAGTGCTAGAGCCCCCGGGGTCGGGCAGTTCTTC; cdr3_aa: CSARAPGVGQFF
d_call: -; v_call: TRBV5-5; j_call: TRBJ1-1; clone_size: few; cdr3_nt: TGTGCCAGCAGCTTCGGCTGGGACAACACTGAAGCTTTCTTT; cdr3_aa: CASSFGWDNTEAFF
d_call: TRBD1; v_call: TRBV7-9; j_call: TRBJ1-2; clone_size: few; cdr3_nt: TGTGCCAGCAGCTGGACAGGGGCAAACTATGGCTACACCTTC; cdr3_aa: CASSWTGANYGYTF
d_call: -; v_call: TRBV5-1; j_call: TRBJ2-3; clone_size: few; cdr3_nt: TGCGCCAGCAGCTTGGCCGCCCAGAGCACAGATATGCAGTATTTT; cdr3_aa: CASSLAAQSTDMQYF
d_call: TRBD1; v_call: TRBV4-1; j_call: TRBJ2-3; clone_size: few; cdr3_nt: TGCGCCAGCAGCCAAGTACAGGGGGCGTTAGATACGCAGTATTTT; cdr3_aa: CASSQVQGALDTQYF
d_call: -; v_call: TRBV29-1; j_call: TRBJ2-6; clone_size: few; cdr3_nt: TGCAGCGTGGCCAGTGGGGCAGGGGCCAACGTCCTGACTTTC; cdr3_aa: CSVASGAGANVLTF
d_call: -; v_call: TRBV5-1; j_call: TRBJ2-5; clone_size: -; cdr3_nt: TGCGCCAGCAGCTCGCCCCTTAAAGAGACCCAGTACTTC; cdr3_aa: CASSSPLKETQYF
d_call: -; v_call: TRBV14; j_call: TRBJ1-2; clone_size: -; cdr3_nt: TGTGCCAGCAGCCAGAACCGGGACTATGGCTACACCTTC; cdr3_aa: CASSQNRDYGYTF
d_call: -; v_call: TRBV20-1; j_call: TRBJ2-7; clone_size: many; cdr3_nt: TGCAGTGCTAGATACCGGGACGCTCCCTACGAGCAGTACTTC; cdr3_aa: CSARYRDAPYEQYF
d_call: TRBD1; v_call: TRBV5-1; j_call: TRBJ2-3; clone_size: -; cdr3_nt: TGCGCCAGCAGCTTCAACCTCCGGGACAGATACACAGATACGCAGTATTTT; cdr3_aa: CASSFNLRDRYTDTQYF
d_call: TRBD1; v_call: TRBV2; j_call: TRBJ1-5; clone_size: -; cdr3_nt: TGTGCCAGCAGTGAAGGGACAGGGCATCAGCCCCAGCATTTT; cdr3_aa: CASSEGTGHQPQHF
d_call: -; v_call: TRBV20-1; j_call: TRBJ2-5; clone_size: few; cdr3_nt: TGCAGTGCTAGCGACCTCCGAGGTGGTCAGACCCAGTACTTC; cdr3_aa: CSASDLRGGQTQYF
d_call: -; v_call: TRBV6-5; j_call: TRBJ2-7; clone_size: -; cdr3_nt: TGTGCCAGCAGTTACTCAGAAGCAAAGGCCTACGAGCAGTACTTC; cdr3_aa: CASSYSEAKAYEQYF
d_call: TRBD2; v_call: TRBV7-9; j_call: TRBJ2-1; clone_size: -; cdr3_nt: TGTGCCAGCAGCGCCTCTAGCGGGGGCCATAACCGGCCACACAGAAGGGAGCAGTTCTTC; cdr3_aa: CASSASSGGHNRPHRREQFF
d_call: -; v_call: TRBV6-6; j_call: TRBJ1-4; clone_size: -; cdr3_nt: TGTGCCAGCCGTCGGGACCAAATGGGGGAAAAACTGTTTTTT; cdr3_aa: CASRRDQMGEKLFF
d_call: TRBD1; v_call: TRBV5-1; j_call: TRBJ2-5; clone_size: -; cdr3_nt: TGCGCCAGCAGCTTGGGAGGGACAGGGGAAGAGACCCAGTACTTC; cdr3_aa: CASSLGGTGEETQYF
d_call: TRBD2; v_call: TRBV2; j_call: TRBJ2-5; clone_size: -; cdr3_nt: TGTGCCAGCAGTGAATCCCGCGGGGGGCTAAAGCAAGAGACCCAGTACTTC; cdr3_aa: CASSESRGGLKQETQYF
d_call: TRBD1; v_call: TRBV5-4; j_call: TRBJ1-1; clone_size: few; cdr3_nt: TGTGCCAGCAGCAATAGGACAGGGGGCCTTGAAGCTTTCTTT; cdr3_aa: CASSNRTGGLEAFF
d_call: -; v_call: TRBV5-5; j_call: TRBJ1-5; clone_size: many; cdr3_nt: TGTGCCAGCAGCCGGGAGAGCAATCAGCCCCAGCATTTT; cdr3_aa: CASSRESNQPQHF
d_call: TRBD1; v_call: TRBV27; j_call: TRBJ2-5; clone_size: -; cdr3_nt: TGTGCCAGCAGCCCAGGACAGGGGAACCAAGAGACCCAGTACTTC; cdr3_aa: CASSPGQGNQETQYF
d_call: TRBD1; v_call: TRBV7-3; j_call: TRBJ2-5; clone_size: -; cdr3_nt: TGTGCCAGCAGCCCGGGGGACAGGCAAGAGACCCAGTACTTC; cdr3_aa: CASSPGDRQETQYF
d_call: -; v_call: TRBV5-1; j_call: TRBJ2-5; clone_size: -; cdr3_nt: TGCGCCAGCAGCTTGGACGGGACCACGGTAGAGACCCAGTACTTC; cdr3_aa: CASSLDGTTVETQYF
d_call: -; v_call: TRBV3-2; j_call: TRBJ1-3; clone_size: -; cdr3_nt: TGTGCCAGCAGCCAAGTGCCCCGGACAGACTGTGGAAACACCATATATTTT; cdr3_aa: CASSQVPRTDCGNTIYF
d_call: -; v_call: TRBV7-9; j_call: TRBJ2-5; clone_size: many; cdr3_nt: TGTGCCAGCAGCTTAGTGGGGATTCAAGAGACCCAGTACTTC; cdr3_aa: CASSLVGIQETQYF
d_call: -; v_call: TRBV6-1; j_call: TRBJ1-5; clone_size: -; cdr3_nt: TGTGCCAGCAGTGATAAAGCAGGGCATAGCAATCAGCCCCAGCATTTT; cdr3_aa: CASSDKAGHSNQPQHF
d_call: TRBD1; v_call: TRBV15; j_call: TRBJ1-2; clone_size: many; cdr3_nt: TGTGCCACCAGCGCCCGACAGGGCCTGTGGGGCTACACCTTC; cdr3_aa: CATSARQGLWGYTF
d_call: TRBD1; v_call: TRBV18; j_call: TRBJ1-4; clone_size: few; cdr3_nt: TGTGCCAGCTCACCACCGGGACAGACGGCAACTAATGAAAAACTGTTTTTT; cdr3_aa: CASSPPGQTATNEKLFF
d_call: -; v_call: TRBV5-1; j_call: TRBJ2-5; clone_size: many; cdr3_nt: TGCGCCAGCAGCCCCCTTGGACCATCGTGGGGAGAGACCCAGTACTTC; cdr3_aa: CASSPLGPSWGETQYF
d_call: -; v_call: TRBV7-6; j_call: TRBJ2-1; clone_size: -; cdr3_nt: TGTGCCAGCAGCTTATCTTGGGACTACAATGAGCAGTTCTTC; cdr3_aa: CASSLSWDYNEQFF
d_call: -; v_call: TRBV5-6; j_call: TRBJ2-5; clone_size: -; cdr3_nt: TGTGCCAGCAGCTTGGAGGGCCCAGGGAGGGAGACCCAGTACTTC; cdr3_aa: CASSLEGPGRETQYF
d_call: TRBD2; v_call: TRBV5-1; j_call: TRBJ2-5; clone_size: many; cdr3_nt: TGCGCCAGCAGGACCGGACTAGCGGGCCAGACCCAGTACTTC; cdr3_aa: CASRTGLAGQTQYF
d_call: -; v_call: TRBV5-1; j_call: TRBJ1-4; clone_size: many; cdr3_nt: TGCGCCAGCAGCTTGGAACAGACACCCAATGAAAAACTGTTTTTT; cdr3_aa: CASSLEQTPNEKLFF
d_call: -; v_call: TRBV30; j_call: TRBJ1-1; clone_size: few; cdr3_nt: TGTGCCTGGAGTGTCCAGACAGTTGAAGCTTTCTTT; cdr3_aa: CAWSVQTVEAFF
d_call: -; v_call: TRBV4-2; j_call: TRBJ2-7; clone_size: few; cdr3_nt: TGTGCCAGCAGCCAAGATCCGGAGGGGATGGGGGAGCAGTACTTC; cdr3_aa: CASSQDPEGMGEQYF
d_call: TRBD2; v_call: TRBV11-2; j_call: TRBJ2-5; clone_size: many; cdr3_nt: TGTGCCAGCAGCTTAGTGACTAGCGCATACCAAGAGACCCAGTACTTC; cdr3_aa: CASSLVTSAYQETQYF
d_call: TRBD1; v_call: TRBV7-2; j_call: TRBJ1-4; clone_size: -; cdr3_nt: TGTGCCAGCAGCCTCGGGACAGGCGGGAAACTGTTTTTT; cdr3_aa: CASSLGTGGKLFF
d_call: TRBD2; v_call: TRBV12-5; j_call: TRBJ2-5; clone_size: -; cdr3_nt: TGTGCTAGTGGTTTGAGTGGTAGCGGGGGAGGAGAGACCCAGTACTTC; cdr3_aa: CASGLSGSGGGETQYF
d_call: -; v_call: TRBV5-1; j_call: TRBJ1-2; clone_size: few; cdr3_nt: TGCGCCAGCAGCGTGGGACGGCCCGAGGGAGGCTACACCTTC; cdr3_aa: CASSVGRPEGGYTF
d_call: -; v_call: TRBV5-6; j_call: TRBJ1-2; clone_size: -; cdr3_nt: TGTGCCAGCAGCGCCGGGGTTGGAAGATACACCTTC; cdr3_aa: CASSAGVGRYTF
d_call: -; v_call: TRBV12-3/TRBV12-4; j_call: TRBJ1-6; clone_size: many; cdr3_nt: TGTGCCAGCAGTCCCCGCGGCGAGGGGTCACCCCTCCACTTT; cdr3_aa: CASSPRGEGSPLHF
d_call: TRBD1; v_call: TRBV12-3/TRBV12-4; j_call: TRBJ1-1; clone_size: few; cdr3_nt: TGTGCCAGCAGTACGACAGGGGCTCTTGAAGCTTTCTTT; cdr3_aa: CASSTTGALEAFF
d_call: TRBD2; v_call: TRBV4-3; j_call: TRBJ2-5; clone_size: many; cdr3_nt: TGCGCCAGCAGCCAAGATCCAATGGCGGGGGGAGAGACCCAGTACTTC; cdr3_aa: CASSQDPMAGGETQYF
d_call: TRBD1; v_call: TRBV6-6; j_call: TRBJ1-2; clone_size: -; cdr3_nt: TGTGCCAGCAGTTACCTTTCGTCCGGGACAGGGCCCCGTGGCTACACCTTC; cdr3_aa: CASSYLSSGTGPRGYTF
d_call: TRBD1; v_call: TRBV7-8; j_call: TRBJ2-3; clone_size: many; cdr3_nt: TGTGCCAGCAGCTTCCGGGACAGGGGTAGAGATACGCAGTATTTT; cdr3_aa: CASSFRDRGRDTQYF
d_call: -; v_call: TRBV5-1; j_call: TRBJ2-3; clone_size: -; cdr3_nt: TGCGCCAGCAGCTTTCCTCTGGGGCAGGCAGATACGCAGTATTTT; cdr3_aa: CASSFPLGQADTQYF
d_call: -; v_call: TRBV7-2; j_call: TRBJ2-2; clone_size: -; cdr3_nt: TGTGCCAGCAGCTTAGGACGGTGGGGTGCATACACCGGGGAGCTGTTTTTT; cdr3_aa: CASSLGRWGAYTGELFF
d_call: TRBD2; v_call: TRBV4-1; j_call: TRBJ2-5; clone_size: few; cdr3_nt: TGCGCCAGCAGCCAGAGGAGCGGGGGGCTCCGGGAGACCCAGTACTTC; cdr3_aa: CASSQRSGGLRETQYF
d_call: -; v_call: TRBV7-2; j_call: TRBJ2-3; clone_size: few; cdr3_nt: TGTGCCAGCAGCCAGGGGCGGGGCGACACAGATACGCAGTATTTT; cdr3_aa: CASSQGRGDTDTQYF
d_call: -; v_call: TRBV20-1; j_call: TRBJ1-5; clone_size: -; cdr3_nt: TGCAGTGCTAGAGATCGTCATTATAGCAATCAGCCCCAGCATTTT; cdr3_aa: CSARDRHYSNQPQHF
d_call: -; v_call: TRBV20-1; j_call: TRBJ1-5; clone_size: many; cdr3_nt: TGCAGTGCTAGAGCCCTCCAGGGGAATCAGCCCCAGCATTTT; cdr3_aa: CSARALQGNQPQHF